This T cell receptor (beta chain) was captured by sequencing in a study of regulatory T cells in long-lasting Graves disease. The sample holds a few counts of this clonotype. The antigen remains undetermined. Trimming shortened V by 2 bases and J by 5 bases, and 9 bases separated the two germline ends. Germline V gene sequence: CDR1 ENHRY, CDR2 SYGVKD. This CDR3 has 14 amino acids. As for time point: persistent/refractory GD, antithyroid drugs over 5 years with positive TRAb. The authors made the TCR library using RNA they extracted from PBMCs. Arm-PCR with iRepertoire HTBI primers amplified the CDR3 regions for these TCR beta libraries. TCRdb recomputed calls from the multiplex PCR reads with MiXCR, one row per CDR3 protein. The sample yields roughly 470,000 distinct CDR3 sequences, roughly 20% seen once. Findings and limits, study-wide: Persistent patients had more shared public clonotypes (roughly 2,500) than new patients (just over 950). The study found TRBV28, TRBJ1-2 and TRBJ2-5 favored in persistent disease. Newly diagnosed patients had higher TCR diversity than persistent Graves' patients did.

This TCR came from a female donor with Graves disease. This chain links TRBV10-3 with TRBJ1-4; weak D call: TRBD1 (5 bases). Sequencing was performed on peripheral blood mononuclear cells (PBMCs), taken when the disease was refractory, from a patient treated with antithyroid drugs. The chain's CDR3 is CAISEMGTNEKLFF. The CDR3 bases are TGTGCCATCAGTGAGATGGGGACCAATGAAAAACTGTTTTTT.